Below, 19 T cell receptor beta chains from the same sample are listed, as sequenced in a study of beta chain features in type 1 diabetes. The isolated RNA, all of it, was reverse transcribed, so expressed TCRB transcripts were what got sequenced. Repertoires were generated with immunoSEQ multiplex PCR, while TCRdb's copy carries only in-frame clones and drops some. The repertoire has 500,000 to 700,000 clones, 15% to 19% of them found once; the top ten carry 0.093%. The sequenced sample was naive CD4+ T cells from blood. Every receptor here comes from a man in his late teens or twenties in good health.

The chain recombines TRBV15 with TRBJ2-3, with D possibly TRBD2 on 5 matching bases. The germline CDR1 and CDR2 sequences are LNHNV and YYDKDF (reference sequence). V was clipped by 1 base and J by 3 bases, with 8 bases between them. This CDR3 is 14 amino acids long. CDR3 region: CATSRVDYTDTQYF. CDR3 nucleotides: TGTGCCACCAGCAGAGTTGACTATACAGATACGCAGTATTTT.

This clone showed up just a few times. The chain joins TRBV28 to TRBJ2-4, with D unresolved. Germline V lookup: CDR1 MDHEN, CDR2 SYDVKM. With 8 bases removed from V and 0 bases from J, the gap between germline ends came to 8 bases. The CDR3 contains 13 residues. CDR3 loop: CASVGIAKNIQYF. CDR3 DNA: TGTGCCAGCGTAGGGATAGCCAAAAACATTCAGTACTTC.

A remark on this clone: Other DNA sequences within the sample encode an identical CDR3. The chain combines TRBV19 with TRBJ1-1; 7 nucleotides line up with TRBD1. Germline V gene lookup returns CDR1 LNHDA and CDR2 SQIVND (reference sequence). Losses at the gene ends were 7 bases for V and 5 bases for J; bases not matched to a gene: 7. The length of the CDR3 is 13 residues. The CDR3 sequence is CASTTRQGTEAFF. In nucleotides, the CDR3 is TGTGCCAGTACCACCCGACAGGGAACTGAAGCTTTCTTT.

The CDR3 DNA is TGTGCCAGCAGGAGGGGAGGCCAAGAGACCCAGTACTTC. Its translation: CASRRGGQETQYF. The gene calls are TRBV27 and TRBJ2-5, with a weak D call TRBD2 (6 bases). Germline V gene data show CDR1 as MNHEY and CDR2 as SMNVEV (reference sequence). There are 13 residues in the CDR3. Trimming removed 6 bases at V and 1 base at J, with 9 bases between.

In this sample, this clone turned up a few times. This chain links TRBV7-8 with TRBJ2-3; 9 bases agree with TRBD2. The CDR3 has 16 amino acids. Germline CDR1 is SGHVS and CDR2 is FQNEAQ. Trimming cost V 2 bases and J 2 bases; bases outside gene matches: 5. The CDR3 protein is CASSLMASGNTDTQYF. DNA of the CDR3: TGTGCCAGCAGCTTAATGGCTAGCGGGAACACAGATACGCAGTATTTT.

This clone was seen a handful of times. The chain combines TRBV12-5 with TRBJ2-1; D may be TRBD1 (6 bases). The V end lost 4 bases, the J end lost 6 bases, and 10 bases lay between the germline ends. This CDR3 comprises 13 residues. CDR1 and CDR2 from the germline V gene are LGHNT and FRNRAP. CDR3 sequence: CASGSGTRNEQFF. The CDR3 nucleotides are TGTGCTAGTGGTTCGGGGACACGCAATGAGCAGTTCTTC.

The V call is TRBV29-1, the J call TRBJ1-1; TRBD1 might be the D (5 bases). The CDR3 length is 11 residues. Germline CDR1 and CDR2: SQVTM and ANQGSEA. V dropped 7 bases and J dropped 7 bases, with 13 bases sitting between them. CDR3 DNA: TGCAGCGGAACCTTCAGGGATGAAGCTTTCTTT. Its protein product is CSGTFRDEAFF.

As to this clone: Additional DNA sequences in this sample encode the identical CDR3. The chain combines TRBV5-1 with TRBJ2-5; 9 bases map to TRBD1. Germline trimming cut 3 bases from V and 1 base from J; bases unmatched to any gene: 1. The CDR3 has 14 residues. Germline CDR1 SGHRS, CDR2 YFSETQ. The CDR3 DNA follows: TGCGCCAGCAGCTCACAGGGGGCCCAAGAGACCCAGTACTTC. Translated: CASSSQGAQETQYF.

In its sample, this clone was seen a few times. V usage is TRBV7-2 and J usage is TRBJ2-7; 7 nucleotides line up with TRBD2. V was pared by 6 bases and J by 0 bases, with 5 bases of the junction left unmatched. Per germline, CDR1 SGHTA and CDR2 FQGNSA. The CDR3 covers 14 residues. The CDR3 DNA sequence: TGTGCCAGCAGTTCGAGGACTAGCTCCTACGAGCAGTACTTC. This sequence encodes CASSSRTSSYEQYF.

This clone was seen a few times. Other DNA variants within this sample encode the same CDR3. J is TRBJ2-2 and V is TRBV9, with D uncertain. This CDR3 has 13 amino acids. The ends were cut back, 0 bases at V and 4 bases at J, with 4 bases in the middle. Germline V gene data show CDR1 as SGDLS and CDR2 as YYNGEE. The CDR3 DNA reads as TGTGCCAGCAGCGTAGCGCCCACCGGGGAGCTGTTTTTT. It codes for CASSVAPTGELFF.

This clone appeared a few times. The V and J genes are TRBV5-1 and TRBJ2-5; 8 bases agree with TRBD1. The CDR3 has 13 residues. Germline CDR1 is SGHRS and CDR2 is YFSETQ. The V gene end was trimmed by 8 bases and the J gene end by 4 bases; junction bases not matched to a gene: 7. The CDR3 nucleotides read TGCGCCAGTTCAGGGGGCAGTGGAGAGACCCAGTACTTC. Encoded protein: CASSGGSGETQYF.

The chain joins TRBV14 to TRBJ1-6; 8 bases fit TRBD1. CDR3 size: 15 residues. V trimming: 6 bases; J trimming: 7 bases; junction bases outside the gene matches: 8. Germline V gene data show CDR1 as SGHDN and CDR2 as FVKESK. DNA of the CDR3: TGTGCCAGCAGACGGACAGGGAACTACAATTCACCCCTCCACTTT. Amino acid sequence: CASRRTGNYNSPLHF.

The chain employs TRBV7-9 and TRBJ2-3, with D perhaps TRBD1 (7 bases). The CDR3 totals 17 residues. The V and J ends lost 8 bases and 3 bases respectively, with 24 bases between them. Germline V CDR1 and CDR2: SEHNR, FQNEAQ (reference sequence). CDR3 region: CASFFMEPGGRTDTQYF. The CDR3 DNA is TGTGCCAGCTTCTTTATGGAGCCAGGGGGGAGAACAGATACGCAGTATTTT.

In its sample, this clone was seen a few times. The CDR3 here is CASSVTATGSGANVLTF. In nucleotides, the CDR3 is TGTGCCAGCAGCGTCACCGCCACGGGATCTGGGGCCAACGTCCTGACTTTC. The rearrangement joins TRBV7-3 to TRBJ2-6; tentative D call: TRBD2 (5 bases). Germline CDR1 SGHTA, CDR2 FQGTGA. The length of the CDR3 is 17 residues. V was pared by 5 bases and J by 1 base, with 15 bases between.

The gene calls are TRBV27 and TRBJ2-1, with 7 bases lining up with TRBD1. CDR1 and CDR2 from the germline V gene are MNHEY and SMNVEV (reference sequence). The CDR3 spans 14 residues. V lost 3 bases, J lost 8 bases, and 7 bases stayed unmatched. The CDR3 loop reads CASSLVRGMDEQFF. The CDR3, as DNA: TGTGCCAGCAGTTTGGTCAGGGGGATGGATGAGCAGTTCTTC.

This rearrangement joins TRBV18 to TRBJ2-1; TRBD1 agrees at 10 bases. Germline CDR1 reads KGHSH; CDR2 reads LQKENI. The CDR3 sequence is 15 residues long. The trim removed 3 bases at V and 7 bases at J, leaving 6 bases unmatched. CDR3 sequence: CASSPLRTGGNEQFF. The CDR3, as DNA: TGTGCCAGCTCACCCCTACGGACAGGGGGAAATGAGCAGTTCTTC.

The chain couples TRBV5-8 to TRBJ2-5, with 10 bases lining up with TRBD2. CDR3 length equals 15 residues. V shed 4 bases and J 1 base; nucleotides not matched to a gene: 4. From germline, CDR1 is SGHTS and CDR2 YDEGEE. CDR3 in amino acids: CASSPRTSGQETQYF. CDR3 DNA sequence: TGTGCCAGCAGCCCGAGGACTAGCGGCCAAGAGACCCAGTACTTC.

This chain connects TRBV6-6 to TRBJ1-5, with D perhaps matching TRBD1 (5 bases). Trimming removed 5 bases from V and 3 bases from J, with 14 bases in between. Looked up from germline, CDR1 is MNHNY and CDR2 is SVGAGI (reference sequence). This CDR3 is built from 15 residues. The CDR3 loop reads CASSVHGGANQPQHF. CDR3 bases: TGTGCCAGCAGTGTTCACGGAGGGGCCAATCAGCCCCAGCATTTT.

This clone has just a few counts. This chain uses TRBV6-6 with TRBJ2-5; D not resolved. CDR1 is MNHNY, CDR2 SVGAGI, per germline (reference sequence). This CDR3 has 15 residues. The V and J ends lost 6 bases and 3 bases respectively, with 17 bases between them. CDR3 DNA: TGTGCCAGCAGGCCCCCTCCGGCACGGGAAGAGACCCAGTACTTC. Protein: CASRPPPAREETQYF.